The clone carrying this T cell receptor (beta chain) was picked up many times. Template material for amplifying TCR beta CDR3 regions consisted of RNA transcripts. The HTBI primer set drove a first-round RT-PCR of the TCR CDR3. TCRdb reprocessed the multiplex PCR reads via MiXCR and lists one record per CDR3 protein. The data hold hundreds of thousands of distinct CDR3 sequences, with about 13% observed a single time. The CDR3 sequence is 22 residues long. The V gene end was trimmed by 3 bases and the J gene end by 1 base; junction bases not matched to a gene: 22. These data originate in a study of T cells in Graves' hyperthyroidism and ophthalmopathy. Clinical Activity Scores of at least 3, NOSPECS grades of at least 4 and durations under 3 months characterized ophthalmopathy patients. Together with thyroid ultrasound, orbital computed tomography, serum thyroxine and TRAb, clinical symptoms were used for diagnoses. Over 8 ml fresh peripheral blood yielded the PBMCs.

The V gene is TRBV12-3 or TRBV12-4, the J gene TRBJ1-3; 9 bases are a match to TRBD1. The specimen was blood. This clonotype was obtained from a woman aged 40 to 50 with Graves' ophthalmopathy. The CDR3 spells CASSLSMEGGQGPFRSGNTIYF. The CDR3 DNA reads as TGTGCCAGCAGTTTGAGTATGGAGGGGGGACAGGGACCCTTTCGGTCTGGAAACACCATATATTTT.